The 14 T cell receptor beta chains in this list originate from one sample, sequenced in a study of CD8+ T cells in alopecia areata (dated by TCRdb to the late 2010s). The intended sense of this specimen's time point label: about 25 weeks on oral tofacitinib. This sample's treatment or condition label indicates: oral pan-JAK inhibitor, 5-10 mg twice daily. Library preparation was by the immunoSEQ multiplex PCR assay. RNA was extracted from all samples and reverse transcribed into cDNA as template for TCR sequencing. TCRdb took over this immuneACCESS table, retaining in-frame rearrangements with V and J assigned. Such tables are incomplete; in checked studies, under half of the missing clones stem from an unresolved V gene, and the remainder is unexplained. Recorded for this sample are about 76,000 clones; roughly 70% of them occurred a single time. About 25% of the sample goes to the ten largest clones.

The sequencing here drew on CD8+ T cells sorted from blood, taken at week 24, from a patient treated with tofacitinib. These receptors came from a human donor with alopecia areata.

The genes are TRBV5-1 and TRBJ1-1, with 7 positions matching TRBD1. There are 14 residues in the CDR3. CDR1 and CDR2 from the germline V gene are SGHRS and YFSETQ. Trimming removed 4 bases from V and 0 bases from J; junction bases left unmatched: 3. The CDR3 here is CASSMTGMNTEAFF. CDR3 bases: TGCGCCAGCAGCATGACAGGGATGAACACTGAAGCTTTCTTT. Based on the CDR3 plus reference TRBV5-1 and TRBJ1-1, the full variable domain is KAGVTQTPRYLIKTRGQQVTLSCSPISGHRSVSWYQQTPGQGLQFLFEYFSETQRNKGNFPGRFSGRQFSNSRSEMNVSTLELGDSALYLCASSMTGMNTEAFFGQGTRLTVV.

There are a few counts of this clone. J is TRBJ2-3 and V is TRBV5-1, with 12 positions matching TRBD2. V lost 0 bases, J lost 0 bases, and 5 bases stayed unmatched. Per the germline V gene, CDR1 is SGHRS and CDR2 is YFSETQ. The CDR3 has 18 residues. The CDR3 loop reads CASSLALAGGPSTDTQYF. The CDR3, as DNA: TGCGCCAGCAGCTTGGCGCTAGCGGGGGGGCCCAGCACAGATACGCAGTATTTT.

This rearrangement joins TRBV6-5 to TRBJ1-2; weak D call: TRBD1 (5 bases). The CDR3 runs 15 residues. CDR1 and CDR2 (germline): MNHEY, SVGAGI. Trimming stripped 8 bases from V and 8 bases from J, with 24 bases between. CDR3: CASGGDSLGLRGYTF. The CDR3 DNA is TGTGCCAGCGGGGGGGACTCCCTGGGCTTGAGGGGCTACACCTTC.

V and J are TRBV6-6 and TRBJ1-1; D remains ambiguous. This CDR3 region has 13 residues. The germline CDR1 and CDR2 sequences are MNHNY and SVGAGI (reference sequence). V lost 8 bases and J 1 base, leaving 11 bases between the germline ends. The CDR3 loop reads CASVAGGNTEAFF. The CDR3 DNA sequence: TGTGCCAGCGTCGCTGGAGGGAACACTGAAGCTTTCTTT.

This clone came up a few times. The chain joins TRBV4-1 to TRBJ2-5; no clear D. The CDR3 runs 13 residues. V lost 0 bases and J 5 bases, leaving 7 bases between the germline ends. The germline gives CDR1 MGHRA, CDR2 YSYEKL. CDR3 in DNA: TGCGCCAGCAGCCAAGATTGGATGGAGACCCAGTACTTC. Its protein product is CASSQDWMETQYF.

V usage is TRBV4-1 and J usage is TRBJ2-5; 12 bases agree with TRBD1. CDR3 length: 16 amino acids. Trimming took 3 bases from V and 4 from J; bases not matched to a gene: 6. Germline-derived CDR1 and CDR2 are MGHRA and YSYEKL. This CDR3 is CASSHAGQGASETQYF. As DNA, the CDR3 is TGCGCCAGCAGCCACGCGGGACAGGGGGCTTCAGAGACCCAGTACTTC.

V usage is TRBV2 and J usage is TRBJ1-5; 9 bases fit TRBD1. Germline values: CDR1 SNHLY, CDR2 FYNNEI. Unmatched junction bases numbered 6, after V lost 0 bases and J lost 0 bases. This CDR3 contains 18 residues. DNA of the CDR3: TGTGCCAGCAGTGAAGCCCCCTGGACAGGGGCTAGCAATCAGCCCCAGCATTTT. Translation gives CASSEAPWTGASNQPQHF.

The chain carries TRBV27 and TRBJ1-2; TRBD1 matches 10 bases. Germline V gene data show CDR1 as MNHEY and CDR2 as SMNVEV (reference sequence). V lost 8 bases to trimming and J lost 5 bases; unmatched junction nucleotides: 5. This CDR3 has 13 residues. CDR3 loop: CASSGTGVYGYTF. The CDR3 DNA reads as TGTGCCAGCTCCGGGACAGGGGTGTATGGCTACACCTTC.

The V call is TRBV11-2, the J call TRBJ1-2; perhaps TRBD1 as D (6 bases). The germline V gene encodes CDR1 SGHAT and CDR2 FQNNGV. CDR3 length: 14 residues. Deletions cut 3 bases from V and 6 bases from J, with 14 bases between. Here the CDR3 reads CASSLVAGADGYTF. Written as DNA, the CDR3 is TGTGCCAGCAGCTTGGTAGCGGGGGCGGATGGCTACACCTTC.

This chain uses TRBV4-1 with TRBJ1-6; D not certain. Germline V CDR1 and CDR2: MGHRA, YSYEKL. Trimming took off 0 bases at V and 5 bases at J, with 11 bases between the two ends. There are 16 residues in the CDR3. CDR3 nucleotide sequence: TGCGCCAGCAGCCAAGATGCAGGCTCAAATAATTCACCCCTCCACTTT. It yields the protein CASSQDAGSNNSPLHF.

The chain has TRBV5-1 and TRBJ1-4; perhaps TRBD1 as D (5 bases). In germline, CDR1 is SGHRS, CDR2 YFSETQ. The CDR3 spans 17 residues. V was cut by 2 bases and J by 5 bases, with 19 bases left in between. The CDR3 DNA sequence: TGCGCCAGCAGCTTCCCCGAAGACAGAACCACCAATGAAAAACTGTTTTTT. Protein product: CASSFPEDRTTNEKLFF.

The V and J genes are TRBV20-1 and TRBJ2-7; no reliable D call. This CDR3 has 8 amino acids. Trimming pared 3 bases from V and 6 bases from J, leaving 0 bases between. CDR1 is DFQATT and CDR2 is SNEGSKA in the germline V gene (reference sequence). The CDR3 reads CSASEQYF. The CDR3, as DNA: TGCAGTGCTAGCGAGCAGTACTTC.

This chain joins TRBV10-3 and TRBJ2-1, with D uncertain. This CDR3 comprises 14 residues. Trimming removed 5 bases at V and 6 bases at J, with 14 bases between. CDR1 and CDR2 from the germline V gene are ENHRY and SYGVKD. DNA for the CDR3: TGTGCCATCAGTACTAAATCGCGAGGCAATGAGCAGTTCTTC. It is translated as CAISTKSRGNEQFF.

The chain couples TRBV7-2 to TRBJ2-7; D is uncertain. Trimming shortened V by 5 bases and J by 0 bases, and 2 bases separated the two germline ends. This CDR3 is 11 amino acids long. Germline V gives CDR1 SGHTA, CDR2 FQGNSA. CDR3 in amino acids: CASSLSYEQYF. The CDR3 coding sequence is TGTGCCAGCAGCCTCTCCTACGAGCAGTACTTC.